This T cell receptor (beta chain) is drawn from a study of T cell responses to AZD1222 COVID-19 vaccine. TCRdb's table, derived via immunoSEQ multiplex PCR, lists solely in-frame clones and lacks some. The repertoire holds about 82,000 clones, about 94% seen once, with approximately 3.1% in the top ten. Overall study results and limits: Repertoires were obtained only post-peak T cell response. Researchers report vaccine-associated CD4 TCRs spanning spike, with dominance at 160-218 and 743-854.

Worth noting for this clone: Antigen: not known.

This specimen consisted of peripheral blood, obtained 28 days after the second AZD1222 dose. The receptor was isolated from an adult who received the AZD1222 COVID-19 vaccine.

This CDR3 reads CASSNPDRVYEQYF. The CDR3 DNA sequence: TGTGCCAGCTCCAATCCGGACAGGGTCTACGAGCAGTACTTC. The chain recombines TRBV18 with TRBJ2-7; 8 bases fit TRBD1. The CDR3 consists of 14 residues. Germline CDR1 is KGHSH and CDR2 is LQKENI. Trimming removed 6 bases from V and 3 bases from J; junction bases left unmatched: 7.